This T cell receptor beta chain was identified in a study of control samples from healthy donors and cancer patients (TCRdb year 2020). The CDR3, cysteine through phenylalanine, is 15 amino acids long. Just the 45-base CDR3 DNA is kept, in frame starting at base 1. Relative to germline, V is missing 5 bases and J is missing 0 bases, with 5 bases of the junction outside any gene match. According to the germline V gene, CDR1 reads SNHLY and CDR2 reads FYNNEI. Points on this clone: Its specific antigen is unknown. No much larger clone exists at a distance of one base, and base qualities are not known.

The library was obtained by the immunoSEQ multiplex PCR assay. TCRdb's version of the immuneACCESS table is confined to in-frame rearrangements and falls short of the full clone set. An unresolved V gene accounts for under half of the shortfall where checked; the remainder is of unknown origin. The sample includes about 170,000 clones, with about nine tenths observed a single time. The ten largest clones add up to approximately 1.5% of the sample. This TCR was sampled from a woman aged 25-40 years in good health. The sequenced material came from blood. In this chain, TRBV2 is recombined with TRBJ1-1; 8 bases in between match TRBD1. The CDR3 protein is CASSFPGQVNTEAFF. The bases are TGTGCCAGCAGTTTCCCGGGACAGGTGAACACTGAAGCTTTCTTT.